This T cell receptor beta chain is drawn from a study of T cell responses to AZD1222 COVID-19 vaccine. Points from the study as a whole: Clonal diversity was possibly underestimated, and the donors were mostly white British, with more females. Vaccine-associated CD4 TCRs ranged over spike, dominating at 160-218 and 743-854. Breadth and depth of Spike-specific TCRs rose after two AZD1222 doses. A reported finding is that nearly half of spike-specific TCRs target unmutated variant regions.

Profiled with immunoSEQ multiplex PCR; TCRdb holds only in-frame clones, not every one. The sample has 120,000 or so clones; approximately 90% are singletons. A remark on this clone: Its target is unknown.

The CDR3 covers 14 residues. Germline CDR1 is MDHEN and CDR2 is SYDVKM. Between the trimmed V and J ends, which lost 3 bases and 7 bases, there was a span of 13 bases. This specimen was peripheral blood, taken on day 0 of AZD1222 vaccination. The genes are TRBV28 and TRBJ1-5; no firm D call. The clonotype originates from an adult in good health. CDR3 protein: CASSFMGRLQPQHF. The DNA for the CDR3 is TGTGCCAGCAGTTTTATGGGGAGGTTGCAGCCCCAGCATTTT.